This T cell receptor (beta chain) was obtained from a study of T-cell memory formation after mild COVID-19. Background on the study: Each donor largely had its own TCR clusters. General study results and limits: A subset of responding clones appeared in pre-infection memory, suggesting cross-reactive memory joined. The CD4+ clones that contracted clustered mainly within CM and EM, and the CD8+ clones concentrated in EMRA.

A single record per CDR3 protein comes from TCRdb applying MiXCR to the 5' RACE reads. The sample has 550,000 to 600,000 distinct CDR3 sequences, 17% seen once. Germline assignment: CDR1 SNHLY and CDR2 FYNNEI. The CDR3 extends over 15 amino acids. The ends were cut back, 8 bases at V and 4 bases at J, with 18 bases in the middle. A note on this clonotype: Its antigen is still unknown.

Sequences were obtained from PBMCs or a T cell subset sorted from them (not recorded which). The J gene is TRBJ2-1, the V gene TRBV2; D tentatively fits TRBD1 or TRBD2 (5 bases each). The receptor was isolated from an adult woman who had mild COVID-19 (a few samples of this study predate the infection). Cell type and time point are not known. The CDR3 is CASRPGTMGYNEQFF. CDR3 in DNA: TGTGCCAGCCGCCCGGGGACGATGGGATACAATGAGCAGTTCTTC.